This TCR beta chain was documented in a study of blood T cells in healthy people across ages. The germline gives CDR1 ENHRY, CDR2 SYGVKD. There are 15 residues in the CDR3. The second PCR ran about 6 to 12 cycles with a sample-barcoded 5' primer and J-beta primers. Each CDR3 protein gets one entry after TCRdb re-called the 5' RACE reads with MiXCR. The data hold about 780,000 distinct CDR3 sequences, with about 46% observed a single time. J is TRBJ2-4 and V is TRBV10-3; D is perhaps TRBD1 (7 bases). The J call may be wrong; the DNA end is better matched by TRBJ2-5. This clonotype was sampled from an elderly man in good health. Sequenced material: blood. The CDR3 DNA is TGTGCCATCAGGGGGGGAACAGGGGCTCAAGAGACCCAGTACTTC. The encoded protein is CAIRGGTGAQETQYF.